This T cell receptor (beta chain) originates from a study of shared clonotypes between healthy human individuals. The CDR3 consists of 15 residues. The V gene lost 0 bases and the J gene lost 5 bases, with 14 bases spanning the gap. Germline V CDR1 and CDR2: SGHDT, YYEEEE. Study-level findings and limits: Generation probabilities of non-shared clonotypes were lower (relative to those shared by all four donors). What naive subsets generally showed was a larger estimated richness than memory subsets showed.

Replicate PCRs from sorted subsets contained approximately 190 ng DNA, which is some 32,000 T cell genomes. Method: immunoSEQ multiplex PCR; TCRdb's copy keeps in-frame clones and lacks some. Of approximately 2,000,000 clones listed, under 95% are singletons. The authors divided CD4+ cells into CD45RA+ naive and CD45RA-negative memory subsets. Remarks on this clone: Its specificity is unknown.

Input material: naive CD4+ T cells from PBMCs. The subset is: CD45RA+ positively selected. The receptor's source is a man in his late teens or twenties in good health. Some clones in this sample may be carry-over from other donors' samples. The chain links TRBV5-6 to TRBJ2-5, with D possibly TRBD2 on 5 matching bases. The CDR3 here is CASSLVLARRETQYF. CDR3 DNA: TGTGCCAGCAGCTTGGTCTTGGCTAGGAGGGAGACCCAGTACTTC.